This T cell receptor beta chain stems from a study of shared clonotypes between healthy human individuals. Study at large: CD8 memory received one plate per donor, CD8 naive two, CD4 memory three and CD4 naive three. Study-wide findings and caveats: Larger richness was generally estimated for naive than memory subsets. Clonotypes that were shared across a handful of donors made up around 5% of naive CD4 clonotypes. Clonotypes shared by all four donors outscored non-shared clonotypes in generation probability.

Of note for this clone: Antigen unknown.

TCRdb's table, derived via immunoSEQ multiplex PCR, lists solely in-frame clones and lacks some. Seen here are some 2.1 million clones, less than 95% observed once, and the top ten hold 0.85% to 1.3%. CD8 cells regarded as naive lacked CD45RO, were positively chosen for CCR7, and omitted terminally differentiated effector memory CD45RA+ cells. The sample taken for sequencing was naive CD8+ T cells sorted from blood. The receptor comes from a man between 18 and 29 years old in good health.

In nucleotides, the CDR3 is TGCGCCAGCAGCCAAGATCTTGGCAGGGTGGAGACCCAGTACTTC. Translation gives CASSQDLGRVETQYF. This chain links TRBV4-1 with TRBJ2-5; D perhaps matches TRBD1 (5 bases). Germline CDR1 reads MGHRA; CDR2 reads YSYEKL. V was shortened by 0 bases and J by 5 bases, with 13 bases between the two germline ends. The CDR3 is 15 residues long.